Shown below are 21 T cell receptor beta chains from a single sample sequenced in a study of blood T cell repertoires in COVID-19. The data were produced by immunoSEQ multiplex PCR, yet TCRdb's version contains in-frame clones alone and is incomplete. The sample carries roughly 230,000 clones, roughly four fifths recorded once. Sequencing used peripheral blood. All receptors come from a woman aged 45-65 years with acute or convalescent COVID-19.

This clone was seen only a few times. The CDR3 sequence: CASRTGTSNQPQHF. Here the CDR3 DNA reads TGTGCCAGCAGGACAGGTACCAGCAATCAGCCCCAGCATTTT. The chain has TRBV6-5 and TRBJ1-5, with D possibly being TRBD1 (6 bases). The CDR3 is 14 residues long. In germline, CDR1 is MNHEY, CDR2 SVGAGI. The V gene lost 6 bases and the J gene lost 1 base, with 10 bases spanning the gap.

This clone showed up just once. The chain links TRBV30 to TRBJ1-2; 8 bases line up with TRBD1. The V gene end was trimmed by 6 bases and the J gene end by 2 bases; junction bases not matched to a gene: 11. This CDR3 spans 15 amino acids. Germline lookup yields CDR1 GTSNPN and CDR2 SVGIG (reference sequence). The CDR3 spells CACNRDRSLNYGYTF. The CDR3 DNA follows: TGTGCCTGTAACCGGGACAGGTCTTTAAACTATGGCTACACCTTC.

The chain joins TRBV10-3 to TRBJ2-3, with 9 bases that match TRBD2. CDR1 is ENHRY, CDR2 SYGVKD, per germline. The CDR3 has 16 amino acids. V shed 0 bases, J shed 2 bases, and the junction held 3 bases outside the gene matches. CDR3 region: CAISESRGRATDTQYF. The CDR3 nucleotides read TGTGCCATCAGTGAGTCGCGCGGGAGGGCCACAGATACGCAGTATTTT.

The chain couples TRBV7-2 to TRBJ1-2, with D hard to call. From germline, CDR1 is SGHTA and CDR2 FQGNSA. The ends were cut back, 5 bases at V and 4 bases at J, with 11 bases in the middle. This CDR3 has 13 amino acids. CDR3 loop: CASSREIAYGYTF. DNA for the CDR3: TGTGCCAGCAGCCGCGAGATCGCCTATGGCTACACCTTC. The full variable domain, rest sourced from reference TRBV7-2 and TRBJ1-2, is GAGVSQSPSNKVTEKGKDVELRCDPISGHTALYWYRQSLGQGLEFLIYFQGNSAPDKSGLPSDRFSAERTGGSVSTLTIQRTQQEDSAVYLCASSREIAYGYTFGSGTRLTVV.

The chain carries TRBV7-9 and TRBJ2-5, with TRBD1 matching 7 bases. Germline V gives CDR1 SEHNR, CDR2 FQNEAQ (reference sequence). The CDR3 runs to 16 residues. The junction had 9 bases not matched to a gene; V was cut back by 5 bases and J by 0 bases. The CDR3 spells CASSPPTGTYQETQYF. The CDR3 coding sequence is TGTGCCAGCAGCCCACCGACAGGGACGTACCAAGAGACCCAGTACTTC.

The V gene is TRBV2, the J gene TRBJ2-5; 10 positions agree with TRBD2. This CDR3 has 14 residues. Germline-derived CDR1 and CDR2 are SNHLY and FYNNEI. Trimming cost V 6 bases and J 2 bases; bases outside gene matches: 3. CDR3 coding DNA: TGTGCCAGCAGCCGGACTAGCGGACAAGAGACCCAGTACTTC. The encoded protein is CASSRTSGQETQYF.

The CDR3 DNA is TGTGCCACCAGCAGAGACTTAGCGACGACTGGCGAGCAGTACTTC. Translated, it gives CATSRDLATTGEQYF. V and J are TRBV15 and TRBJ2-7; tentative D call: TRBD2 (5 bases). Trimming pared 0 bases from V and 6 bases from J, leaving 15 bases between. This CDR3 region has 15 residues. The germline gives CDR1 LNHNV, CDR2 YYDKDF (reference sequence).

This clone was seen at least ten times. This rearrangement joins TRBV15 to TRBJ2-7; 7 nucleotides match TRBD2. The CDR3 length is 15 residues. The V gene end was trimmed by 0 bases and the J gene end by 4 bases; junction bases not matched to a gene: 6. CDR1 is LNHNV, CDR2 YYDKDF, per germline (reference sequence). CDR3 loop: CATSRDRTRAYEQYF. The CDR3 DNA reads as TGTGCCACCAGCAGAGATCGGACTAGGGCGTACGAGCAGTACTTC.

This clone has only one observation. The chain combines TRBV19 with TRBJ2-3; D remains ambiguous. Germline CDR1 reads LNHDA; CDR2 reads SQIVND (reference sequence). CDR3 length: 14 amino acids. Trimming took off 4 bases at V and 2 bases at J, with 10 bases between the two ends. The CDR3 reads CASSTRLYTDTQYF. For the CDR3, the DNA is TGTGCCAGTAGTACTAGACTCTACACAGATACGCAGTATTTT.

CDR3 nucleotide sequence: TGTGCCAGCAGCGTAGCGGGCGGGGACGGGGCCAATGAGCAGTTCTTC. It yields the protein CASSVAGGDGANEQFF. The chain links TRBV9 to TRBJ2-1; TRBD2 might be the D (6 bases). This CDR3 comprises 16 residues. V lost 0 bases and J 6 bases, leaving 16 bases between the germline ends. CDR1 is SGDLS, CDR2 YYNGEE, per germline.

A single count supports this clone. The chain combines TRBV18 with TRBJ2-5; unclear D gene. Looked up from germline, CDR1 is KGHSH and CDR2 is LQKENI. CDR3 size: 15 residues. The germline V and J ends were trimmed by 1 base and 3 bases, with 12 bases remaining between them. The CDR3 bases are TGTGCCAGCTCACCACTATCAACTATGGAAGAGACCCAGTACTTC. Translating it yields CASSPLSTMEETQYF.

J is TRBJ2-3 and V is TRBV11-3; 11 nucleotides match TRBD2. Trimming at V came to 5 bases and at J to 2 bases, leaving 6 bases not matched to a gene. There are 16 residues in the CDR3. Per the germline V gene, CDR1 is SGHNT and CDR2 is YENEEA. The CDR3 DNA reads as TGTGCCAGCAGCGACGGGACTAGCGGTGCCACAGATACGCAGTATTTT. Residues: CASSDGTSGATDTQYF. The full variable domain, completed using reference TRBV11-3 and TRBJ2-3, is EAGVVQSPRYKIIEKKQPVAFWCNPISGHNTLYWYLQNLGQGPELLIRYENEEAVDDSQLPKDRFSAERLKGVDSTLKIQPAELGDSAVYLCASSDGTSGATDTQYFGPGTRLTVL.

J is TRBJ1-3 and V is TRBV28; 7 nucleotides agree with TRBD1. CDR3 length: 15 residues. V was pared by 6 bases and J by 2 bases, with 7 bases of the junction left unmatched. Germline CDR1 and CDR2: MDHEN and SYDVKM. The CDR3 sequence: CASRQGTVTGNTIYF. CDR3 coding DNA: TGTGCCAGCAGGCAAGGGACAGTCACTGGAAACACCATATATTTT.

The CDR3 DNA follows: TGTGCCAGTAGTATAGATCGCGTGGGGCGCCGAGAAAAACTGTTTTTT. Residues: CASSIDRVGRREKLFF. The chain is built from TRBV19 and TRBJ1-4; perhaps TRBD1 as D (5 bases). The V end was cut by 0 bases, the J end by 8 bases, with 16 bases between. The CDR3 spans 16 residues. Germline CDR1 is LNHDA and CDR2 is SQIVND (reference sequence).

The chain links TRBV7-9 to TRBJ2-5; D gene ambiguous. There are 14 residues in the CDR3. Germline V CDR1 and CDR2: SEHNR, FQNEAQ (reference sequence). The V end was cut by 0 bases, the J end by 1 base, with 6 bases between. The CDR3 DNA reads TGTGCCAGCAGCTTAGCTTCAGTCCAAGAGACCCAGTACTTC. As protein: CASSLASVQETQYF.

This clone was observed a handful of times. This rearrangement joins TRBV28 to TRBJ1-2, with TRBD1 identical over 8 bases. The germline V gene encodes CDR1 MDHEN and CDR2 SYDVKM. This CDR3 spans 16 amino acids. V shed 2 bases and J 6 bases; nucleotides not matched to a gene: 11. CDR3 loop: CASSLASIGQGHGYTF. DNA for the CDR3: TGTGCCAGCAGTTTAGCCTCCATTGGACAGGGACATGGCTACACCTTC.

The chain carries TRBV6-4 and TRBJ2-3; 10 bases are shared with TRBD2. V lost 7 bases to trimming and J lost 3 bases; unmatched junction nucleotides: 7. CDR3 length: 15 residues. CDR1 and CDR2 from the germline V gene are MRHNA and SNTAGT. This CDR3 reads CASTPSAGGTDTQYF. The CDR3 bases are TGTGCCAGCACCCCCTCAGCGGGAGGGACAGATACGCAGTATTTT.

The J gene is TRBJ2-5, the V gene TRBV19; D is possibly TRBD2 (7 bases). V was trimmed by 5 bases and J by 4 bases, leaving 11 bases between them. Germline V lookup: CDR1 LNHDA, CDR2 SQIVND (reference sequence). The CDR3 is 13 amino acids. The CDR3 coding sequence is TGTGCCAGTAGTGCGGGGGCGGGAGAGACCCAGTACTTC. Translating it yields CASSAGAGETQYF.

This clone was seen just once. The chain's CDR3 is CASRLAGDAWGEQYF. In DNA form, the CDR3 reads TGTGCCAGCAGGTTGGCGGGGGATGCGTGGGGTGAGCAGTACTTC. The chain joins TRBV28 to TRBJ2-7; TRBD2 matches at 7 bases. Germline CDR1 and CDR2: MDHEN and SYDVKM. CDR3 length equals 15 residues. V lost 6 bases to trimming and J lost 7 bases; unmatched junction nucleotides: 15.

V usage is TRBV3-1 (or the pseudogene TRBV3-2) and J usage is TRBJ1-1, with D unclear. The CDR3 is 12 amino acids. V was pared by 4 bases and J by 11 bases, with 14 bases between. Per germline, CDR1 LGHDT and CDR2 YNNKEL (reference sequence). The CDR3 loop reads CASSRTESGAFF. The CDR3 coding sequence is TGTGCCAGCAGCCGCACCGAGTCTGGTGCTTTCTTT.

The J gene is TRBJ2-7, the V gene TRBV28; D may be TRBD1 (5 bases). Looked up from germline, CDR1 is MDHEN and CDR2 is SYDVKM. The CDR3 loop spans 13 amino acids. The V end lost 11 bases, the J end lost 1 base, and 15 bases lay between the germline ends. The CDR3 bases are TGTGCCGGGCAGGGTGGGGTATCCTACGAGCAGTACTTC. This translates into CAGQGGVSYEQYF. The variable domain in full, with the rest retrieved from reference TRBV28 and TRBJ2-7, is DVKVTQSSRYLVKRTGEKVFLECVQDMDHENMFWYRQDPGLGLRLIYFSYDVKMKEKGDIPEGYSVSREKKERFSLILESASTNQTSMYLCAGQGGVSYEQYFGPGTRLTVT.